This T cell receptor (beta chain) was documented in a study of blood T cell repertoires in COVID-19. In Seattle, patients joined the study during active infection and were tracked longitudinally. Authors' methods: It was from reference gene primer amplification that nucleated cell counts were estimated. Profiled with immunoSEQ multiplex PCR; TCRdb holds only in-frame clones, not every one. V and J calls plus clone size are reproduced from that table; the DNA served to infer D and trimming. The sample contains approximately 230,000 clones, 88% of which appear only once. The CDR3 loop spans 15 amino acids. The germline V and J ends were trimmed by 2 bases and 0 bases, with 8 bases remaining between them. CDR1 MNHEY and CDR2 SVGAGI come from the germline V gene.

The origin of this receptor is a woman aged 25 to 39 with COVID-19, enrolled during active disease. The sequencing sample was made of peripheral blood. This chain links TRBV6-5 with TRBJ1-3; the D gene is possibly TRBD1 (5 bases). The CDR3 DNA reads TGTGCCAGCAGTTACGGGCAGGGCTCTGGAAACACCATATATTTT. This sequence encodes CASSYGQGSGNTIYF.